These 23 T cell receptor beta chains originate from one sample sequenced in a study of blood T cell repertoires in COVID-19. Data came from immunoSEQ multiplex PCR; TCRdb stores just in-frame clones and leaves some out. The top ten clones hold 0.45% to 0.65% of a sample with about 160,000 clones, 85% to 95% of them seen once. The sample taken for sequencing was peripheral blood. Receptors originate from a man over 45 with acute or convalescent COVID-19.

The chain carries TRBV5-1 and TRBJ2-5, with TRBD2 identical over 13 bases. Germline trimming cut 4 bases from V and 6 bases from J; bases unmatched to any gene: 12. Germline V CDR1 and CDR2: SGHRS, YFSETQ. This CDR3 has 17 residues. The CDR3 coding sequence is TGCGCCAGCAGCCCGGGACTAGCGGGACCGACGGGGAAGACCCAGTACTTC. The encoded protein is CASSPGLAGPTGKTQYF.

The rearrangement uses TRBV3-1 (or the pseudogene TRBV3-2) and TRBJ2-1; no clear D. Germline lookup yields CDR1 LGHDT and CDR2 YNNKEL (reference sequence). The CDR3 is 16 amino acids. Trimming cost V 1 base and J 0 bases, with 10 bases left between them. The CDR3 nucleotides are TGTGCCAGCAGCCAAGTTGGTCCTAGCTCCTACAATGAGCAGTTCTTC. This codes for CASSQVGPSSYNEQFF.

V and J are TRBV27 and TRBJ1-5; a weak D match, TRBD1 (6 bases). The CDR3 extends over 15 amino acids. Trimming took 3 bases from V and 4 from J, leaving 13 bases between them. Per germline, CDR1 MNHEY and CDR2 SMNVEV (reference sequence). CDR3 protein: CASSFPGQRNQPQHF. The DNA for the CDR3 is TGTGCCAGCAGTTTCCCCGGACAGAGAAATCAGCCCCAGCATTTT.

This clone was observed once. This chain connects TRBV7-2 to TRBJ1-5; TRBD1 agrees at 9 bases. Germline lookup yields CDR1 SGHTA and CDR2 FQGNSA. The CDR3 covers 14 residues. The V and J ends lost 1 base and 8 bases, in that order; junction bases with no gene match: 3. Here the CDR3 reads CASSLGQGGKPQHF. The CDR3 DNA reads as TGTGCCAGCAGCTTAGGACAGGGGGGGAAGCCCCAGCATTTT.

The gene calls are TRBV19 and TRBJ2-3, with TRBD1 as a possible D gene (5 bases). Trimming took 1 base from V and 2 from J, leaving 16 bases between them. This CDR3 is 17 amino acids long. Germline V CDR1 and CDR2: LNHDA, SQIVND (reference sequence). The CDR3 loop reads CASSIVWGPPNTDTQYF. CDR3 sequence (DNA): TGTGCCAGTAGTATAGTATGGGGCCCCCCCAACACAGATACGCAGTATTTT.

This chain links TRBV19 with TRBJ2-7; TRBD1 matches 9 bases. This CDR3 contains 14 residues. The V gene end was trimmed by 3 bases and the J gene end by 2 bases; junction bases not matched to a gene: 2. CDR1 and CDR2 from the germline V gene are LNHDA and SQIVND (reference sequence). Here the CDR3 reads CASSIGDRAYEQYF. The CDR3 DNA reads as TGTGCCAGTAGTATTGGGGACAGGGCCTACGAGCAGTACTTC. The full variable domain, in which reference TRBV19 and TRBJ2-7 provide the parts outside the CDR3, is DGGITQSPKYLFRKEGQNVTLSCEQNLNHDAMYWYRQDPGQGLRLIYYSQIVNDFQKGDIAEGYSVSREKKESFPLTVTSAQKNPTAFYLCASSIGDRAYEQYFGPGTRLTVT.

The rearrangement uses TRBV7-9 and TRBJ2-3, with TRBD2 identical over 7 bases. Germline values: CDR1 SEHNR, CDR2 FQNEAQ (reference sequence). J gave up 4 bases and V 7 bases, and 5 bases lay outside the gene matches. This CDR3 spans 13 amino acids. The CDR3 is CASTYRGADTQYF. The CDR3 DNA reads TGTGCCAGCACCTACCGGGGGGCAGATACGCAGTATTTT.

The chain links TRBV7-3 to TRBJ1-1, with TRBD1 identical over 7 bases. Looked up from germline, CDR1 is SGHTA and CDR2 is FQGTGA. The CDR3 extends over 14 amino acids. The V and J ends lost 1 base and 4 bases, in that order; junction bases with no gene match: 3. CDR3 DNA sequence: TGTGCCAGCAGCTTAATGGGACAGAGCACTGAAGCTTTCTTT. Its protein is CASSLMGQSTEAFF.

The genes are TRBV7-2 and TRBJ2-2; 9 bases are shared with TRBD1. The CDR3 consists of 15 residues. Germline CDR1 SGHTA, CDR2 FQGNSA. Trimming took 4 bases from V and 7 from J; bases not matched to a gene: 7. DNA for the CDR3: TGTGCCAGCAGCTCCGACAGGGGGGCACACGGGGAGCTGTTTTTT. As protein: CASSSDRGAHGELFF.

The chain recombines TRBV20-1 with TRBJ2-1, with D maybe TRBD2 (5 bases). The CDR3 sequence is 11 residues long. Between the trimmed V and J ends, which lost 6 bases and 8 bases, there was a span of 11 bases. The germline gives CDR1 DFQATT, CDR2 SNEGSKA (reference sequence). CDR3 sequence reads: CSATSGHEQFF. In nucleotides, the CDR3 is TGCAGTGCAACTAGTGGCCATGAGCAGTTCTTC.

The chain employs TRBV19 and TRBJ1-1, with D possibly TRBD1 on 6 matching bases. V was clipped by 6 bases and J by 1 base, with 15 bases between them. Germline CDR1 and CDR2: LNHDA and SQIVND (reference sequence). The CDR3 contains 15 residues. Here the CDR3 reads CASSRGGRSNTEAFF. The CDR3 DNA is TGTGCCAGTAGCCGTGGGGGCAGGTCGAACACTGAAGCTTTCTTT. The full variable domain, rest sourced from reference TRBV19 and TRBJ1-1, is DGGITQSPKYLFRKEGQNVTLSCEQNLNHDAMYWYRQDPGQGLRLIYYSQIVNDFQKGDIAEGYSVSREKKESFPLTVTSAQKNPTAFYLCASSRGGRSNTEAFFGQGTRLTVV.

The V and J genes are TRBV10-3 and TRBJ1-4, with D hard to call. Trimming took off 4 bases at V and 0 bases at J, with 12 bases between the two ends. Germline V gene lookup returns CDR1 ENHRY and CDR2 SYGVKD. The CDR3 extends over 16 amino acids. Here the CDR3 reads CAISGEADSTNEKLFF. The DNA for the CDR3 is TGTGCCATCAGTGGCGAAGCAGACTCAACTAATGAAAAACTGTTTTTT.

The chain recombines TRBV6-2 or TRBV6-3 with TRBJ1-5, with D possibly matching TRBD1 (6 bases). Trimming stripped 3 bases from V and 5 bases from J, with 20 bases between. Germline CDR1 MNHEY, CDR2 SVGEGT. CDR3 length equals 17 residues. The CDR3 DNA follows: TGTGCCAGCAGTTATATTAATCCACAGGGTTATGATCAGCCCCAGCATTTT. Residues: CASSYINPQGYDQPQHF.

The chain has TRBV28 and TRBJ1-4, with a tentative D call TRBD1 (5 bases). Trimming cost V 6 bases and J 4 bases, with 15 bases left between them. Germline V gene lookup returns CDR1 MDHEN and CDR2 SYDVKM. The CDR3 has 15 residues. CDR3 nucleotide sequence: TGTGCCAGCAGGTCCTTTGGGGGAGGTAATGAAAAACTGTTTTTT. It is translated as CASRSFGGGNEKLFF.

This chain uses TRBV24-1 with TRBJ2-2; 7 bases are shared with TRBD2. CDR1 KGHDR and CDR2 SFDVKD come from the germline V gene. CDR3 size: 15 residues. V shed 1 base and J 6 bases; nucleotides not matched to a gene: 4. CDR3 DNA: TGTGCCACCAGTGATTTTGGCGGGAGTCCCGGGGAGCTGTTTTTT. Protein sequence: CATSDFGGSPGELFF.

This sequence joins TRBV3-1 (or the pseudogene TRBV3-2) and TRBJ1-6; possibly TRBD1 for D (5 bases). The germline V gene has CDR1 LGHDT and CDR2 YNNKEL (reference sequence). V lost 2 bases and J 12 bases, leaving 5 bases between the germline ends. The CDR3 has 11 residues. This CDR3 reads CASSQQGPLHF. CDR3 nucleotide sequence: TGTGCCAGCAGCCAACAGGGACCCCTCCACTTT.

The chain has TRBV19 and TRBJ1-6; 7 bases line up with TRBD1. CDR1 and CDR2 from the germline V gene are LNHDA and SQIVND (reference sequence). This CDR3 comprises 13 residues. V lost 9 bases to trimming and J lost 9 bases; unmatched junction nucleotides: 8. Here the CDR3 reads CASQTGYGSPLHF. CDR3 sequence (DNA): TGTGCCAGCCAGACAGGGTATGGTTCACCCCTCCACTTT.

The chain couples TRBV14 to TRBJ2-2, with D perhaps matching TRBD1 (6 bases). CDR1 is SGHDN and CDR2 is FVKESK in the germline V gene. This CDR3 has 14 residues. V lost 2 bases and J lost 5, with 9 bases in between. The CDR3 DNA is TGTGCCAGCAGCCAACAACAGGGAACCGGGGAGCTGTTTTTT. Translated: CASSQQQGTGELFF.

The chain recombines TRBV23-1 with TRBJ1-6, with 7 positions matching TRBD1. Being an ORF, TRBV23-1 has a function that is uncertain. V lost 4 bases to trimming and J lost 5 bases; unmatched junction nucleotides: 14. The CDR3 loop spans 18 amino acids. This CDR3 reads CASSRSPTGVNDNSPLHF. The CDR3 region has the DNA TGCGCCAGCAGTCGATCGCCTACAGGGGTAAACGATAATTCACCCCTCCACTTT.

The chain links TRBV6-5 to TRBJ2-1, with D hard to call. Germline V lookup: CDR1 MNHEY, CDR2 SVGAGI. The V gene lost 6 bases and the J gene lost 1 base, with 10 bases spanning the gap. This CDR3 has 14 residues. This CDR3 is CASRNTLSYNEQFF. The CDR3 coding sequence is TGTGCCAGCAGAAATACCCTATCCTACAATGAGCAGTTCTTC.

The V call is TRBV29-1, the J call TRBJ2-3, with 7 bases matching TRBD2. Germline V lookup: CDR1 SQVTM, CDR2 ANQGSEA. CDR3 length: 16 amino acids. V lost 3 bases, J lost 4 bases, and 13 bases stayed unmatched. The CDR3 loop reads CSVDEVAGAGSDTQYF. CDR3 DNA: TGCAGCGTTGATGAGGTTGCGGGAGCAGGGTCAGATACGCAGTATTTT.

CDR3 sequence reads: CASSLPGRAPLDTQYF. In nucleotides, the CDR3 is TGTGCCAGCAGTCTCCCCGGGAGGGCCCCCCTAGATACGCAGTATTTT. The rearrangement uses TRBV27 and TRBJ2-3; TRBD2 matches 8 bases. V lost 5 bases and J lost 5; bases outside the gene matches: 12. The germline V gene has CDR1 MNHEY and CDR2 SMNVEV (reference sequence). The CDR3 totals 16 residues.

This clone came up once. The chain recombines TRBV19 with TRBJ2-1, with 9 bases matching TRBD2. Germline V gene lookup returns CDR1 LNHDA and CDR2 SQIVND (reference sequence). Unmatched junction bases numbered 9, after V lost 1 base and J lost 5 bases. The CDR3 spans 17 residues. Here the CDR3 reads CASSIAGTSFINNEQFF. The CDR3 nucleotides are TGTGCCAGTAGTATAGCCGGGACTAGCTTTATCAACAATGAGCAGTTCTTC.